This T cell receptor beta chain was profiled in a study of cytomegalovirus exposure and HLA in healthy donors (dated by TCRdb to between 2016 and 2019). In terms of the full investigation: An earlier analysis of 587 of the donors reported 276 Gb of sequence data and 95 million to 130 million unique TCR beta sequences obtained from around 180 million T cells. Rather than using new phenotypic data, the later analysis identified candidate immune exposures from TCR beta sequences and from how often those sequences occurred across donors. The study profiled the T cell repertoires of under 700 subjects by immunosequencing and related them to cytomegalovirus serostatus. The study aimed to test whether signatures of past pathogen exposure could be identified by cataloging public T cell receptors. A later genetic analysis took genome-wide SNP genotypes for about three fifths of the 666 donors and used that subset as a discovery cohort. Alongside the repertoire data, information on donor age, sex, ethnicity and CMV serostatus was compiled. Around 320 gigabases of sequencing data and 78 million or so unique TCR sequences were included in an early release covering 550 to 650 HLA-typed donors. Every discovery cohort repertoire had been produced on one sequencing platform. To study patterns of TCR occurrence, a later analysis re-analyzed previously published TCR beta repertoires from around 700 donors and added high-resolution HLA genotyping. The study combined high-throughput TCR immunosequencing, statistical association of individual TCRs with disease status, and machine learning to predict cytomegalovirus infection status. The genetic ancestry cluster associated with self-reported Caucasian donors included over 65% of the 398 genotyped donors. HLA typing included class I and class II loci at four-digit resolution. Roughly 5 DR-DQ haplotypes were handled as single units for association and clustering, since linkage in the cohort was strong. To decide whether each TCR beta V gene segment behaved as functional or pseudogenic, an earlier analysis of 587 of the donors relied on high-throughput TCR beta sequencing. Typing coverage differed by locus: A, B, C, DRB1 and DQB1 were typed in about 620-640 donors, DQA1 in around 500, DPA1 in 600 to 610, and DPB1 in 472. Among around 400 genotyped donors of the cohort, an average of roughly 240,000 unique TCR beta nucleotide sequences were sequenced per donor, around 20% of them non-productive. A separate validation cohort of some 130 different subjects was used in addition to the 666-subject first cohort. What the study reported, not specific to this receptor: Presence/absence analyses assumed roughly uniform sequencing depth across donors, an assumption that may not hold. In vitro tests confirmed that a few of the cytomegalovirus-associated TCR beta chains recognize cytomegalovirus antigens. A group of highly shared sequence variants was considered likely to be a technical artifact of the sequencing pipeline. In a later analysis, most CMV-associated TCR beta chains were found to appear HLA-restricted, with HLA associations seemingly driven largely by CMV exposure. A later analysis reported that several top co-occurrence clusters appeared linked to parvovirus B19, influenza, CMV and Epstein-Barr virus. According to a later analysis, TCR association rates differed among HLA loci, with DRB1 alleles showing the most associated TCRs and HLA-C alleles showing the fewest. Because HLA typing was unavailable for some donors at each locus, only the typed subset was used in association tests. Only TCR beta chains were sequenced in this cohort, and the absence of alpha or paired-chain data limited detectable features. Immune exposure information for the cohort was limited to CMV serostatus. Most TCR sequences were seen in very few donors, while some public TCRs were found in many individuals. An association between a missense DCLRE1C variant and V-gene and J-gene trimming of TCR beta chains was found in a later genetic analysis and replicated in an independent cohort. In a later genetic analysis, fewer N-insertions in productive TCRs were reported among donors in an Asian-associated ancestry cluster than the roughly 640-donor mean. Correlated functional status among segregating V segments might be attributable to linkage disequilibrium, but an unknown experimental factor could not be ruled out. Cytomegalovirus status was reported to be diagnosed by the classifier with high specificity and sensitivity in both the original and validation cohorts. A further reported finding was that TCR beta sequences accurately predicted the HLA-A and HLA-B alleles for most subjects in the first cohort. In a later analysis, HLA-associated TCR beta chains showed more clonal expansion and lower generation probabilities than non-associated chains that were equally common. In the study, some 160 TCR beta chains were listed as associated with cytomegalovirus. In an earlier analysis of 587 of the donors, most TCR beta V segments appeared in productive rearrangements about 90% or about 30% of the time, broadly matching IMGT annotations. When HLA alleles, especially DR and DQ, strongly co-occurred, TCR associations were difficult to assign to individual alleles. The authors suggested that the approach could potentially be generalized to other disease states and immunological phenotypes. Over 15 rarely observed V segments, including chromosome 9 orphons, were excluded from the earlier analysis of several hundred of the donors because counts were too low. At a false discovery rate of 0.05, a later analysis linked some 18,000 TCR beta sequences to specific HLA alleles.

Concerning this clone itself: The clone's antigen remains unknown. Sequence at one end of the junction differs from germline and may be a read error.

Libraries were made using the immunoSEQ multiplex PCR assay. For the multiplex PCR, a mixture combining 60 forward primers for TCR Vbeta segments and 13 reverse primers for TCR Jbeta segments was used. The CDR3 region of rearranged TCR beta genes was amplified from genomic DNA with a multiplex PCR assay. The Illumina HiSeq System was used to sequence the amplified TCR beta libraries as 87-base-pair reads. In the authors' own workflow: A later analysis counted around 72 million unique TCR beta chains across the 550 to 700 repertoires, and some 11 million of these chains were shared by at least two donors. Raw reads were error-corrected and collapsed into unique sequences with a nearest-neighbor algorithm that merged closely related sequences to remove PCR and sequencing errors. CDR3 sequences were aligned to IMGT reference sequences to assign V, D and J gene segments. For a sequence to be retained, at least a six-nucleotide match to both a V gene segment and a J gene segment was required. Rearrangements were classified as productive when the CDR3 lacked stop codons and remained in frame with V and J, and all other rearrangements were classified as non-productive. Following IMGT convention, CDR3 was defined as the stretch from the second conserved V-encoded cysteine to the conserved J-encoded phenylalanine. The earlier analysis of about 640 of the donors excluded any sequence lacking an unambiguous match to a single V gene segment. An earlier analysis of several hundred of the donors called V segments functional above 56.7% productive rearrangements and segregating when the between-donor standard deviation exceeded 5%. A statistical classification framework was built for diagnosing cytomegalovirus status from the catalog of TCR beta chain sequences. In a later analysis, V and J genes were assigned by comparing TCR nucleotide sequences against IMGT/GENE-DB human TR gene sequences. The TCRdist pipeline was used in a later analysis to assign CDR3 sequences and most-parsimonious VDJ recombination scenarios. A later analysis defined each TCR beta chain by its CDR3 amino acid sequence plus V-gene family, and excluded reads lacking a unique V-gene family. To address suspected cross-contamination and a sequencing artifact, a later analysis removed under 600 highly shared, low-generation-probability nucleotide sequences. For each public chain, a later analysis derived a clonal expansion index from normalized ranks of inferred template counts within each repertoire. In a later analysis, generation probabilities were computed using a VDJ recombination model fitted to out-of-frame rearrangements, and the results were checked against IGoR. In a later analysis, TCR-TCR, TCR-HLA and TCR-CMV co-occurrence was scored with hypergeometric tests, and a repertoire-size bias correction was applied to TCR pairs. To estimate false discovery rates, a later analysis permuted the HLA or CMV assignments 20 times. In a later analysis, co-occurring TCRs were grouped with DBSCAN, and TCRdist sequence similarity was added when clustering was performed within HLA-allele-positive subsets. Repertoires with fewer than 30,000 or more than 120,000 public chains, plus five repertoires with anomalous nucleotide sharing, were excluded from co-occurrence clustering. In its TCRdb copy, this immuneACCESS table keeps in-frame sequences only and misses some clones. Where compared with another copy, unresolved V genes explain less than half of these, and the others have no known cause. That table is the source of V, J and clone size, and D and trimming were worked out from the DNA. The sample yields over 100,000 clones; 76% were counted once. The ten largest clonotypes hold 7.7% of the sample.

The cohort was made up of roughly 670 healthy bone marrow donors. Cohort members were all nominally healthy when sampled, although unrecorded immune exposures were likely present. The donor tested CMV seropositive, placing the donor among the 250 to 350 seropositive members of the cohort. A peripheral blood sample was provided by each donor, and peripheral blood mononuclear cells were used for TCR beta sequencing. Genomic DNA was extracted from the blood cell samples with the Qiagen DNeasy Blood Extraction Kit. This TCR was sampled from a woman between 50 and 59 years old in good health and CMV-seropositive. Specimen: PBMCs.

For the CDR3, the sequence is CASRPLPDSF. The DNA sequence is TGTGCCAGCAGACCCCTCCCGGACAGCTTC. Recombination linked TRBV27 to TRBJ2-7; TRBD1 is perhaps the D gene, given 6 matching bases. There are 10 amino acids in the CDR3, from cysteine to phenylalanine inclusive. The read is trimmed to its CDR3 DNA, 30 bases read in frame from base 1. The CDR1 and CDR2 encoded by the germline V gene (reference sequence) are MNHEY and SMNVEV.